This T cell receptor (beta chain) was sequenced for a study of blood T cells in healthy people across ages. CDR3 length: 20 amino acids. Germline V gene sequence: CDR1 SGHRS, CDR2 YFSETQ. Unmatched junction bases numbered 25, after V lost 1 base and J lost 12 bases. Sample-barcoded 5' priming and a J-beta primer mix drove a second PCR of 7 to 11 cycles. Through a template-switch adaptor with 12 random nucleotides, each cDNA molecule received a tag. Via MiXCR, TCRdb re-called the 5' RACE reads, giving one row per CDR3 protein. The table shows around 1.7 million distinct CDR3 sequences, with over 25% occurring only once.

This chain connects TRBV5-1 to TRBJ2-1; TRBD2 matches at 10 bases. Sample: blood. This TCR was sampled from a woman in her twenties or thirties in good health. The chain's CDR3 is CASSLRTLAGLSPNTVAQFF. The CDR3 DNA follows: TGCGCCAGCAGCTTGAGGACACTAGCGGGGCTATCGCCGAATACAGTTGCGCAGTTCTTC.